These 20 T cell receptor beta chains originate from one sample sequenced in a study of response to subunit inactivated influenza vaccine. TCRdb re-called the RT-PCR reads with MiXCR, one entry per CDR3 protein. The sample includes about 500,000 distinct CDR3 sequences, 16% of them seen just once. The sequencing used CD4+ T cells sorted from PBMCs, collected around 25 months after vaccination. The receptors originated from a man in his fifties or sixties who received an inactivated influenza vaccine.

This clonotype was recorded many times. V and J are TRBV20-1 and TRBJ1-5; possibly TRBD1 for D (5 bases). Germline V CDR1 and CDR2: DFQATT, SNEGSKA (reference sequence). This CDR3 region has 16 residues. V gave up 0 bases and J gave up 5 bases, with 17 bases separating them. The CDR3 nucleotides are TGCAGTGCTAGAGATTTGAGAACTCTGGGGGATCAGCCCCAGCATTTT. The encoded protein is CSARDLRTLGDQPQHF.

V usage is TRBV5-1 and J usage is TRBJ2-3; 16 nucleotides align to TRBD2. Germline loops: CDR1 SGHRS, CDR2 YFSETQ. The CDR3 covers 18 residues. The V gene end was trimmed by 4 bases and the J gene end by 0 bases; junction bases not matched to a gene: 5. The CDR3 DNA follows: TGCGCCAGCAGCCTGGGACTAGCGGGAGGGTTGAGCACAGATACGCAGTATTTT. Protein sequence: CASSLGLAGGLSTDTQYF.

The chain links TRBV6-1 to TRBJ2-7; D gene ambiguous. The CDR3 extends over 12 amino acids. Germline-derived CDR1 and CDR2 are MNHNS and SASEGT. V was cut by 1 base and J by 7 bases, with 8 bases left in between. The CDR3 is CASSEVDAEQYF. In nucleotides, the CDR3 is TGTGCCAGCAGTGAAGTGGACGCGGAGCAGTACTTC.

This rearrangement joins TRBV20-1 to TRBJ2-3; TRBD2 is a possible D gene (5 bases). The V end lost 7 bases, the J end lost 1 base, and 15 bases lay between the germline ends. Per germline, CDR1 DFQATT and CDR2 SNEGSKA (reference sequence). The CDR3 length is 14 residues. The CDR3 DNA reads TGCAGTGTAATAGCGCTTTCTGGCACAGATACGCAGTATTTT. Translated, it gives CSVIALSGTDTQYF.

The gene calls are TRBV20-1 and TRBJ2-5; 9 nucleotides match TRBD2. The end of the DNA is better explained by TRBJ2-1, so the J call may be wrong. The CDR3 sequence is 13 residues long. Looked up from germline, CDR1 is DFQATT and CDR2 is SNEGSKA (reference sequence). CDR3 sequence reads: CSVIAGAVETQFF. The DNA of the CDR3 is TGCAGTGTTATAGCGGGGGCTGTGGAGACCCAGTTCTTC.

The J gene is TRBJ2-1, the V gene TRBV5-5; no definite D call. Germline assignment: CDR1 SGHKS and CDR2 YYEKEE (reference sequence). V lost 6 bases and J lost 8, with 18 bases in between. The length of the CDR3 is 14 residues. The CDR3, as DNA: TGTGCCAGCACCTTTAGGGTCTTTGGGGATGAGCAGTTCTTC. Residues: CASTFRVFGDEQFF. Using reference TRBV5-5 and TRBJ2-1 for the parts outside the CDR3, the full variable domain is DAGVTQSPTHLIKTRGQQVTLRCSPISGHKSVSWYQQVLGQGPQFIFQYYEKEERGRGNFPDRFSARQFPNYSSELNVNALLLGDSALYLCASTFRVFGDEQFFGPGTRLTVL.

The chain combines TRBV18 with TRBJ1-2; D gene ambiguous. Germline V gives CDR1 KGHSH, CDR2 LQKENI. The V and J ends lost 7 bases and 8 bases respectively, with 14 bases between them. This CDR3 has 12 amino acids. DNA for the CDR3: TGTGCCAGCTTCACAAGTCTCGGGGGCTACACCTTC. Its translation: CASFTSLGGYTF.

This clonotype has a handful of counts. V is TRBV12-3 or TRBV12-4 and J is TRBJ1-4, with TRBD1 as a possible D gene (6 bases). The length of the CDR3 is 13 residues. Trimming stripped 8 bases from V and 7 bases from J, with 14 bases between. The CDR3 protein is CASWGRGGEKLFF. CDR3 sequence (DNA): TGTGCCAGCTGGGGCAGGGGAGGTGAAAAACTGTTTTTT.

The V call is TRBV28, the J call TRBJ1-5; 9 nucleotides agree with TRBD1. The CDR3 extends over 14 amino acids. Germline-derived CDR1 and CDR2 are MDHEN and SYDVKM. J was trimmed by 6 bases and V by 6 bases; bases with no gene match: 6. This chain's CDR3 is CASRQGQGGQPQHF. In nucleotides, the CDR3 is TGTGCCAGCAGACAGGGACAGGGCGGTCAGCCCCAGCATTTT. Filled out from reference TRBV28 and TRBJ1-5, the complete variable domain reads DVKVTQSSRYLVKRTGEKVFLECVQDMDHENMFWYRQDPGLGLRLIYFSYDVKMKEKGDIPEGYSVSREKKERFSLILESASTNQTSMYLCASRQGQGGQPQHFGDGTRLSIL.

This sequence joins TRBV14 and TRBJ1-3; D remains ambiguous. CDR1 is SGHDN, CDR2 FVKESK, per germline. CDR3 size: 15 residues. Trimming cost V 5 bases and J 2 bases, with 13 bases left between them. CDR3 loop: CASSYAPGAGNTIYF. DNA of the CDR3: TGTGCCAGCAGCTATGCTCCGGGCGCTGGAAACACCATATATTTT.

This clonotype was detected ten times or more. This sequence joins TRBV9 and TRBJ2-3; 8 bases are a match to TRBD2. Looked up from germline, CDR1 is SGDLS and CDR2 is YYNGEE. The CDR3 contains 17 residues. J lost 0 bases, V lost 0 bases, and 6 bases had no gene match. The CDR3 protein is CASSVGPAGASTDTQYF. The DNA of the CDR3 is TGTGCCAGCAGCGTAGGTCCAGCGGGAGCTAGCACAGATACGCAGTATTTT.

In its sample, this clonotype was seen a few times. V and J are TRBV5-4 and TRBJ2-2, with 10 bases matching TRBD2. Trimming removed 1 base from V and 6 bases from J; junction bases left unmatched: 6. Germline V gene lookup returns CDR1 SGHNT and CDR2 YYREEE (reference sequence). The CDR3 runs to 16 residues. This CDR3 is CASSLPLAGDSGELFF. The CDR3 nucleotides are TGTGCCAGCAGCTTGCCGCTAGCGGGGGACTCCGGGGAGCTGTTTTTT.

This chain joins TRBV4-2 and TRBJ2-1, with 13 nucleotides matching TRBD2. Per germline, CDR1 LGHNA and CDR2 YNFKEQ. J gave up 7 bases and V 6 bases, and 6 bases lay outside the gene matches. The CDR3 spans 15 residues. CDR3 bases: TGTGCCAGCAGAAGGACTAGCGGGAGTGGGAATGAGCAGTTCTTC. Translation gives CASRRTSGSGNEQFF.

V and J are TRBV7-2 and TRBJ2-1, with TRBD2 identical over 8 bases. Germline V gene data show CDR1 as SGHTA and CDR2 as FQGNSA. The V and J ends lost 1 base and 8 bases, in that order; junction bases with no gene match: 7. This CDR3 is 15 amino acids long. The CDR3 loop reads CASSLDGGAIDEQFF. CDR3 in DNA: TGTGCCAGCAGCTTAGACGGGGGGGCGATCGATGAGCAGTTCTTC.

This clonotype was seen ten or more times. This chain links TRBV12-3 or TRBV12-4 with TRBJ1-1, with D unclear. Trimming took 5 bases from V and 2 from J, leaving 0 bases between them. The CDR3 loop spans 10 amino acids. The chain's CDR3 is CASSNTEAFF. The CDR3 nucleotides read TGTGCCAGCAGTAACACTGAAGCTTTCTTT.

This clonotype was seen ten or more times. This chain joins TRBV18 and TRBJ2-7; TRBD1 might be the D (6 bases). This CDR3 is 14 amino acids long. V was pared by 0 bases and J by 9 bases, with 15 bases between. Germline CDR1 is KGHSH and CDR2 is LQKENI. The CDR3 DNA follows: TGTGCCAGCTCACCACCGGGGGCGGCGTGGACGCAGTACTTC. Translation: CASSPPGAAWTQYF.

This clonotype came up a few times. The chain links TRBV30 to TRBJ2-7; D is uncertain. The V end was cut by 2 bases, the J end by 3 bases, with 5 bases between. CDR1 is GTSNPN, CDR2 SVGIG, per germline (reference sequence). The CDR3 totals 11 residues. The chain's CDR3 is CAWSKNYEQYF. The CDR3 region has the DNA TGTGCCTGGAGTAAGAACTACGAGCAGTACTTC.

This clonotype turned up a few times. The gene calls are TRBV27 and TRBJ1-2; possible D gene TRBD1, 5 bases. Germline lookup yields CDR1 MNHEY and CDR2 SMNVEV (reference sequence). This CDR3 region has 15 residues. Trimming stripped 3 bases from V and 4 bases from J, with 15 bases between. The CDR3 is CASSFRGAYAYGYTF. The CDR3, as DNA: TGTGCCAGCAGTTTTCGAGGGGCGTACGCCTATGGCTACACCTTC.

This clonotype was counted between two and nine times. The chain links TRBV12-3 or TRBV12-4 to TRBJ2-1; perhaps TRBD1 as D (6 bases). V gave up 8 bases and J gave up 9 bases, with 11 bases separating them. This CDR3 spans 11 amino acids. CDR3 residues: CASGQGSEQFF. The CDR3 DNA reads as TGTGCCAGCGGGCAGGGGAGTGAGCAGTTCTTC.

This clonotype has a handful of counts. This sequence joins TRBV9 and TRBJ2-7, with 9 bases aligning to TRBD2. V lost 4 bases to trimming and J lost 0 bases; unmatched junction nucleotides: 8. Germline lookup yields CDR1 SGDLS and CDR2 YYNGEE. The CDR3 has 16 amino acids. The CDR3 loop reads CASSSGGGRGSYEQYF. Written as DNA, the CDR3 is TGTGCCAGCAGCTCAGGCGGCGGGAGGGGCTCCTACGAGCAGTACTTC.